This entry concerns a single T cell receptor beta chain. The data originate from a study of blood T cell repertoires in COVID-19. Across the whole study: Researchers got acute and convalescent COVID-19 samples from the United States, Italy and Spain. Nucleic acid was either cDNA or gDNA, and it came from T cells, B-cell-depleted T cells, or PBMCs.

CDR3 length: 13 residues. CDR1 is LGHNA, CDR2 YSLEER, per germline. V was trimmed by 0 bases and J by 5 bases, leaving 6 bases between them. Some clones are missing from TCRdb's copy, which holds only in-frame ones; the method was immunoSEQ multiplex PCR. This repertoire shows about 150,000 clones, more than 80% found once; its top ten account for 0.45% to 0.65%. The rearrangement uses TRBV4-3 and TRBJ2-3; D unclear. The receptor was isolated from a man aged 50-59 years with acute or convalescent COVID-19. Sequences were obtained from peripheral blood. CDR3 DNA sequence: TGCGCCAGCAGCCAAGATCAGGTAGATACGCAGTATTTT. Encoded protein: CASSQDQVDTQYF.